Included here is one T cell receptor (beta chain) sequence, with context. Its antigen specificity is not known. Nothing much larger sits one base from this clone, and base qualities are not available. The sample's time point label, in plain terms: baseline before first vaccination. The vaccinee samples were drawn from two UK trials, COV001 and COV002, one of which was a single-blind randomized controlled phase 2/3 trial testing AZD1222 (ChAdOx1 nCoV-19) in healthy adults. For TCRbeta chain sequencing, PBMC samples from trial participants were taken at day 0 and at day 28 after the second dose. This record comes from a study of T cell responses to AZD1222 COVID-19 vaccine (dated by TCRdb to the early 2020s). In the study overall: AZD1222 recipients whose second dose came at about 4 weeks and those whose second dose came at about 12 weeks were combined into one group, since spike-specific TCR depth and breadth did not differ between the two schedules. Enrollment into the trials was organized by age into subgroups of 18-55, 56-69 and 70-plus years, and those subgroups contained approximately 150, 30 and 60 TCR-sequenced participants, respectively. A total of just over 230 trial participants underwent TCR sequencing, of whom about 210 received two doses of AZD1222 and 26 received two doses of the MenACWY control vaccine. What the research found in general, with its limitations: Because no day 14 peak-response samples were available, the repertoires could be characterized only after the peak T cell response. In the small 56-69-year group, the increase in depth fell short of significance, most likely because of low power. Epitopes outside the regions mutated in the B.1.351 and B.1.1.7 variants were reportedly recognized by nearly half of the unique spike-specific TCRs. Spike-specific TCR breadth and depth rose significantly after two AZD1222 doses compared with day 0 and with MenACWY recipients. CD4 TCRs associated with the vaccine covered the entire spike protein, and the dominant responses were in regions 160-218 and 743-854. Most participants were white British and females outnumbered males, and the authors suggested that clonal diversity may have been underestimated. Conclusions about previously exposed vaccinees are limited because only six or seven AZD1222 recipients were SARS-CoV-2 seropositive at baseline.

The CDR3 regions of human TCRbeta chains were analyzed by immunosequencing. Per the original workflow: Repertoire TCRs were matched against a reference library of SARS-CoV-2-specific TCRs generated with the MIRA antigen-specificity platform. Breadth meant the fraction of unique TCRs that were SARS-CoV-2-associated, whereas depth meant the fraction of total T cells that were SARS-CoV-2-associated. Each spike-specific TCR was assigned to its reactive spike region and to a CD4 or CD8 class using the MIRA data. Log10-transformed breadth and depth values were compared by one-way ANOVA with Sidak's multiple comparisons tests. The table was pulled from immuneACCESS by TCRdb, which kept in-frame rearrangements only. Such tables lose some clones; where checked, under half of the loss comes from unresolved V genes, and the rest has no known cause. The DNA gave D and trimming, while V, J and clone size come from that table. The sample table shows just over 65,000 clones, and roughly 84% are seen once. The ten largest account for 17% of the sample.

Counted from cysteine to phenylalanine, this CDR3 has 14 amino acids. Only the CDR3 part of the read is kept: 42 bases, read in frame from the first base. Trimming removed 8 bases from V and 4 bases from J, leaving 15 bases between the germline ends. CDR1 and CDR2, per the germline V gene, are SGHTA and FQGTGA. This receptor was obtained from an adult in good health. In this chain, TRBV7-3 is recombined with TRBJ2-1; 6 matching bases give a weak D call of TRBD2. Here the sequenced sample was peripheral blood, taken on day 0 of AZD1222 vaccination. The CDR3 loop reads CASGVGGAYNEQFF. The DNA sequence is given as TGTGCCAGCGGGGTCGGGGGTGCGTACAATGAGCAGTTCTTC.